A selection of T cell receptor beta chains follows, all from one sample in a study of T cells after yellow fever vaccination. TCRdb called the 5' RACE reads again in MiXCR, with one record for every CDR3 protein. The data hold approximately 580,000 distinct CDR3 sequences, with about a sixth observed a single time. Sequenced here: PBMCs, sampled about 5 days after the first yellow fever vaccination. These receptors came from a young man who received the YFV17D yellow fever vaccine. Both conserved end residues are trimmed from each CDR3. Rows give clone size only sometimes, using once, few, many, or a class for an expanded clone.

clone_size	v_call	j_call	cdr3_aa
few	TRBV6-5	TRBJ1-1	ASSYSRGGYTEAF
NA	TRBV11-2	TRBJ1-1	ASSSDSAVPPEAF
few	TRBV4-1	TRBJ1-3	ASSQKARLHIY
NA	TRBV5-8	TRBJ2-1	ASRRLATRGLGEQF
NA	TRBV9	TRBJ1-3	ASSASNSGNTIY
few	TRBV19	TRBJ1-3	ASSILSGGGNTIY
few	TRBV11-1	TRBJ2-2	ASANLELIGVRHGELF
NA	TRBV19	TRBJ2-7	ASSIDPRGYEQY
few	TRBV4-1	TRBJ1-2	ASSLRDTSNYGYT
many	TRBV12-3/TRBV12-4	TRBJ2-3	ASSFTRPGTQY
few	TRBV12-3/TRBV12-4	TRBJ1-3	ASTPLVSGNTIY
few	TRBV7-3	TRBJ2-5	ASSPGRGRMTQY
NA	TRBV27	TRBJ2-3	ASSFSSGGAWDTQY
few	TRBV7-3	TRBJ2-1	ASSSYPGLPSYNEQF
NA	TRBV4-1	TRBJ1-1	ASSQVRDLTEAF
few	TRBV7-8	TRBJ2-5	ASSLVDQETQY
NA	TRBV5-1	TRBJ1-2	ASSLRTGKGDYGYT